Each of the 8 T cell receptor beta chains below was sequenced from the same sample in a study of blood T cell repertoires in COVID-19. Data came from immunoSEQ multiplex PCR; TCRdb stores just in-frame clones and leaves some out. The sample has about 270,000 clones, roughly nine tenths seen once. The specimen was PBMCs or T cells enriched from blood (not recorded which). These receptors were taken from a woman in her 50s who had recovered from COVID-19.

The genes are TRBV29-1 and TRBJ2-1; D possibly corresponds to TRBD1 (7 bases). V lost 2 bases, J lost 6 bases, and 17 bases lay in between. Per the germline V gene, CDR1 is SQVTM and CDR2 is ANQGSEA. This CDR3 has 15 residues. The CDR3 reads CSVEIWRQGGNEQFF. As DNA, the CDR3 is TGCAGCGTTGAAATATGGCGGCAGGGGGGCAATGAGCAGTTCTTC.

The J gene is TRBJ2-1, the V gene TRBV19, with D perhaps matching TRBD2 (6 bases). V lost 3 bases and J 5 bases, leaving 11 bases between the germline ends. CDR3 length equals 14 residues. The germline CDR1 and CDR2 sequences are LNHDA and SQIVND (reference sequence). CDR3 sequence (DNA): TGTGCCAGTAGTATCGTTGGGGGGAACAATGAGCAGTTCTTC. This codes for CASSIVGGNNEQFF.

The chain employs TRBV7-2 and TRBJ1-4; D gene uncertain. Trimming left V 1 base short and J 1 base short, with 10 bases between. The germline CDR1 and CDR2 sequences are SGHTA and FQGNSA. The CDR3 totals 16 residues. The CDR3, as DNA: TGTGCCAGCAGCTTAGTGGCCACAGAAACTAATGAAAAACTGTTTTTT. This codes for CASSLVATETNEKLFF.

The CDR3 DNA reads as TGTGCCAGCAGCCCCGGACTAGTTCCAGATACGCAGTATTTT. Protein sequence: CASSPGLVPDTQYF. This chain joins TRBV6-5 and TRBJ2-3; the match to TRBD2 covers 7 bases. The CDR3 spans 14 residues. Germline V CDR1 and CDR2: MNHEY, SVGAGI. Trimming at V came to 6 bases and at J to 4 bases, leaving 7 bases not matched to a gene.

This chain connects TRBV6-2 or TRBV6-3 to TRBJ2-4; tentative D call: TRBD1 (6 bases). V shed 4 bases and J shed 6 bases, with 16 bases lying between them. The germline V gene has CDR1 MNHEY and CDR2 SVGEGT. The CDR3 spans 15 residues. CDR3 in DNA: TGTGCCAGCAGTTCCCCTGGACAGCAAAGAAACATTCAGTACTTC. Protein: CASSSPGQQRNIQYF.

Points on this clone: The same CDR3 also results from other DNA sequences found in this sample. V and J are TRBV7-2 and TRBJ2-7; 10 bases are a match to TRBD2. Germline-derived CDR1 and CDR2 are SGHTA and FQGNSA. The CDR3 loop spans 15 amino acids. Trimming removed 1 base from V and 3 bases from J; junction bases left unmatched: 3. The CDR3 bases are TGTGCCAGCAGCTTAGGAGCGGGAGGGCTCTACGAGCAGTACTTC. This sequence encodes CASSLGAGGLYEQYF.

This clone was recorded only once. CDR3 coding DNA: TGTGCCAGCAGTCCCTCCGGGACTGTAGGCTACACCTTC. Translation: CASSPSGTVGYTF. This sequence joins TRBV27 and TRBJ1-2; a weak D match, TRBD1 (5 bases). With 5 bases removed from V and 8 bases from J, the gap between germline ends came to 15 bases. This CDR3 is built from 13 residues. Germline values: CDR1 MNHEY, CDR2 SMNVEV (reference sequence).

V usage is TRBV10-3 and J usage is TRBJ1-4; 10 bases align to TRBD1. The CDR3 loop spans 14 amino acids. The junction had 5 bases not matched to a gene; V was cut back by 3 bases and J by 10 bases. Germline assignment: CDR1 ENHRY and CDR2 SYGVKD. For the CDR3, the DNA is TGTGCCATCAGTGATAGACAGGGGGCCGGAAAACTGTTTTTT. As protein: CAISDRQGAGKLFF.